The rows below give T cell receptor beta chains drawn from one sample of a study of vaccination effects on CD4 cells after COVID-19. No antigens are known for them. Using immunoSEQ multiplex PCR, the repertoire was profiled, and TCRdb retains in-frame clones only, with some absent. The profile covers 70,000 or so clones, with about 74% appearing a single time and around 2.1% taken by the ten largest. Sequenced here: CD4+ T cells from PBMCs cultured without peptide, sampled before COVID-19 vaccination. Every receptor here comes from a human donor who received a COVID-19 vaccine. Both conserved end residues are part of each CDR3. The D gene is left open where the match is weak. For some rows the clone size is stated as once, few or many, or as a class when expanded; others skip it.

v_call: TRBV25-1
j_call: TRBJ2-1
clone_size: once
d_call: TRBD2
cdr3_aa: CASTTAGGYNEQFF
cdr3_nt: TGTGCCAGCACCACAGCGGGGGGATACAATGAGCAGTTCTTC

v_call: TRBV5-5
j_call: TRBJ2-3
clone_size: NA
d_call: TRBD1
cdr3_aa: CASSQGQQGAVDTQYF
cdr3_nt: TGTGCCAGCAGCCAAGGGCAACAGGGGGCGGTAGATACGCAGTATTTT

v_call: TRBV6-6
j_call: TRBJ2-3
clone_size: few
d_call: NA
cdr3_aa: CASSYRGTSTDTQYF
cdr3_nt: TGTGCCAGCAGTTACAGGGGAACAAGCACAGATACGCAGTATTTT

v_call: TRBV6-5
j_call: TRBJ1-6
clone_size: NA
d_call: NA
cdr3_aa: CASSLQGDDSPLHF
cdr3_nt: TGTGCCAGCAGTTTACAGGGTGACGATTCACCCCTCCACTTT

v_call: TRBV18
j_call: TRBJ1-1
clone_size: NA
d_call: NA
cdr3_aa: CASSSLGPNTEAFF
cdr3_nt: TGTGCCAGCTCCTCTCTGGGACCTAACACTGAAGCTTTCTTT

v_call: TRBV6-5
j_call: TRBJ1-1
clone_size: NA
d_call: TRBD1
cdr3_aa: CASSYPLVAGGTEAFF
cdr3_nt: TGTGCCAGCAGTTACCCGCTGGTTGCAGGGGGCACTGAAGCTTTCTTT

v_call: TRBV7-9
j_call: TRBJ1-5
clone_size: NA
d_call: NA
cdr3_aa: CASSPGGPPYQPQHF
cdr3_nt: TGTGCCAGCAGCCCGGGGGGGCCCCCATATCAGCCCCAGCATTTT

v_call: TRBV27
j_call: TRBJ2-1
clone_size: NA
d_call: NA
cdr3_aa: CASTQGYGNEQFF
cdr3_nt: TGTGCCAGTACCCAGGGTTACGGAAATGAGCAGTTCTTC

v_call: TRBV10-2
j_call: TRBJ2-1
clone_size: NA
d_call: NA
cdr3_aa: CASSRVIGANEQFF
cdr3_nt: TGCGCCAGCAGCCGCGTCATTGGTGCGAATGAGCAGTTCTTC

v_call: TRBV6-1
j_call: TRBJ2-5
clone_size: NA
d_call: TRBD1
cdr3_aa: CASSEAGGSAKTQYF
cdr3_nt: TGTGCCAGCAGTGAGGCAGGGGGCTCGGCGAAGACCCAGTACTTC

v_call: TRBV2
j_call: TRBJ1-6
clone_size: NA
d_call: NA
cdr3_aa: CASKEGETSLHF
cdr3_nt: TGTGCCAGCAAGGAAGGGGAGACCTCCCTCCACTTT

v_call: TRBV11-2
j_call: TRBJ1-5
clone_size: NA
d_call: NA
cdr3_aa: CASSLARDQPQHF
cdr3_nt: TGTGCCAGCAGCTTAGCCAGAGATCAGCCCCAGCATTTT

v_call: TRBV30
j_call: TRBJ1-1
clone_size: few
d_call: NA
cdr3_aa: CAWSGGGPNTEAFF
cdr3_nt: TGTGCCTGGAGCGGAGGGGGGCCGAACACTGAAGCTTTCTTT

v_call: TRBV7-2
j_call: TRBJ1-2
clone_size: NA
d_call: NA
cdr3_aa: CASSFIRGDNYGYTF
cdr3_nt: TGTGCCAGCAGCTTTATCAGAGGGGATAACTATGGCTACACCTTC

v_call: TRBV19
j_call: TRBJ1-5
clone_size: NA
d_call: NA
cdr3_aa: CASSTLTQPQHF
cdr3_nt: TGTGCCAGTAGTACGTTGACCCAGCCCCAGCATTTT

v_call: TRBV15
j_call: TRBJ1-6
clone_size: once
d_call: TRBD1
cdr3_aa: CATSREDRGNSPLHF
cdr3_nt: TGTGCCACCAGCAGAGAGGACAGGGGGAATTCACCCCTCCACTTT

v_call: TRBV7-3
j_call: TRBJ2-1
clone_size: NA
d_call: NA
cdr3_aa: CASSFGGYNEQFF
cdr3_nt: TGTGCCAGCAGCTTTGGCGGGTACAATGAGCAGTTCTTC

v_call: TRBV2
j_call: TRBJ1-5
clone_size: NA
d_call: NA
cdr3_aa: CASSEQDNSNQPQHF
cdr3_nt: TGTGCCAGCAGTGAACAGGACAACAGCAATCAGCCCCAGCATTTT

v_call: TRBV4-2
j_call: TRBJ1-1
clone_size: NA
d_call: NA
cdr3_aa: CASSPQLVSNTEAFF
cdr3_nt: TGTGCCAGCAGCCCACAGCTAGTTTCGAACACTGAAGCTTTCTTT

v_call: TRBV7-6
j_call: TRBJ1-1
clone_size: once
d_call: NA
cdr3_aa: CASSLDAGYYSEAFF
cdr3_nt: TGTGCCAGCAGCTTAGATGCAGGGTATTACTCTGAAGCTTTCTTT

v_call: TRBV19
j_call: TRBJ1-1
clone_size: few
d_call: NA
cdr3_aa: CASSKGQNTEAFF
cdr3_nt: TGTGCCAGTAGTAAGGGCCAGAACACTGAAGCTTTCTTT

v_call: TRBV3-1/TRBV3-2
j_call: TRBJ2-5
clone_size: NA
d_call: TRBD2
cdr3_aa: CASSRGGETQYF
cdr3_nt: TGTGCCAGCAGCCGCGGGGGAGAGACCCAGTACTTC

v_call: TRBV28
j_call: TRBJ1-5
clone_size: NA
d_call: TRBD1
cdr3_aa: CASSLTTGGGQPQHF
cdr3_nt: TGTGCCAGCAGTTTAACGACAGGGGGCGGTCAGCCCCAGCATTTT

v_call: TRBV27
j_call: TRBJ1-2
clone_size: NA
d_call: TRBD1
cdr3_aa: CASSPRQGAGYTF
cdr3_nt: TGTGCCAGCAGTCCCAGACAGGGGGCGGGCTACACCTTC

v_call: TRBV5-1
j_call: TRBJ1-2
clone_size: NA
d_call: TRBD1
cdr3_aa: CASSLEPRGLGYTF
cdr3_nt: TGCGCCAGCAGCTTGGAACCCAGGGGGCTTGGCTACACCTTC

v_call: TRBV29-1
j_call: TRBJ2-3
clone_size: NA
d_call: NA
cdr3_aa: CSVGRAGADTQYF
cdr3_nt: TGCAGCGTTGGCAGGGCAGGGGCAGATACGCAGTATTTT

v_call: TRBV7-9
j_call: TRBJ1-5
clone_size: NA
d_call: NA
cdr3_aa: CASSWPRGGGDQPQHF
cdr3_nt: TGTGCCAGCAGCTGGCCGCGTGGGGGAGGCGATCAGCCCCAGCATTTT

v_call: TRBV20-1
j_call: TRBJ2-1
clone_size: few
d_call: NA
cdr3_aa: CSARRDNEQFF
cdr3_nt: TGCAGTGCTAGGCGGGACAATGAGCAGTTCTTC

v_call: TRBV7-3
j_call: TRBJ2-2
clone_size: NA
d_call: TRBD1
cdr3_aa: CASSTGTGRSNGELFF
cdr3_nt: TGTGCCAGCAGCACAGGGACAGGGAGGTCTAACGGGGAGCTGTTTTTT

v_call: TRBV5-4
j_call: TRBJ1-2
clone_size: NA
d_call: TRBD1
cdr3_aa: CASSSEDRGLRSYTF
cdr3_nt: TGTGCCAGCAGCTCCGAGGACAGGGGGCTAAGGAGCTACACCTTC

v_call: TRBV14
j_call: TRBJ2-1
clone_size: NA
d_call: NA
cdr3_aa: CASSQRSSNEQFF
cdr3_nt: TGTGCCAGCAGCCAGAGATCCTCTAATGAGCAGTTCTTC

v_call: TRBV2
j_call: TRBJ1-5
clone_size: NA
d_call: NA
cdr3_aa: CASSGDSNQPQHF
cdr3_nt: TGTGCCAGCAGTGGCGATAGCAATCAGCCCCAGCATTTT

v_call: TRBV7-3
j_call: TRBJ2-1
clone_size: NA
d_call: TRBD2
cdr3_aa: CASSFSGNEQFF
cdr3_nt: TGTGCCAGCAGCTTTAGCGGGAATGAGCAGTTCTTC

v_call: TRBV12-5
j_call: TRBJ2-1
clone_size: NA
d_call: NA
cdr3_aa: CASGKVYNEQFF
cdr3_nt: TGTGCTAGTGGCAAAGTATACAATGAGCAGTTCTTC

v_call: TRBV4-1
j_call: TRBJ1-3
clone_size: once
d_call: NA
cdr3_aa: CASSQLETSGNTIYF
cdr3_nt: TGCGCCAGCAGCCAATTAGAAACCTCTGGAAACACCATATATTTT

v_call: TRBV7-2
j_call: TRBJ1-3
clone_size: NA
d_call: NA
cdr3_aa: CASSLSPEDTIYF
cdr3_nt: TGTGCCAGCAGCTTAAGCCCCGAAGACACCATATATTTT

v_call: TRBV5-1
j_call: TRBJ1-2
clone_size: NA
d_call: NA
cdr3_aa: CASTNGQSTYGYTF
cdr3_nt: TGCGCCAGCACCAATGGACAGTCTACCTATGGCTACACCTTC

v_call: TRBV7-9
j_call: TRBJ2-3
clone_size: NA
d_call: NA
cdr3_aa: CASSLVPGPDTQYF
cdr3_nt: TGTGCCAGCAGCTTAGTGCCAGGCCCAGATACGCAGTATTTT

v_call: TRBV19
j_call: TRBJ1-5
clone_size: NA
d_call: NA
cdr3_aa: CASSPADQPQHF
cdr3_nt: TGTGCCAGTAGTCCGGCGGATCAGCCCCAGCATTTT

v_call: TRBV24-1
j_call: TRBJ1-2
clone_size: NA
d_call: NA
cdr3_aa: CATSQGGTGSSYGYTF
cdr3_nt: TGTGCCACCAGTCAGGGAGGTACAGGAAGCAGCTATGGCTACACCTTC